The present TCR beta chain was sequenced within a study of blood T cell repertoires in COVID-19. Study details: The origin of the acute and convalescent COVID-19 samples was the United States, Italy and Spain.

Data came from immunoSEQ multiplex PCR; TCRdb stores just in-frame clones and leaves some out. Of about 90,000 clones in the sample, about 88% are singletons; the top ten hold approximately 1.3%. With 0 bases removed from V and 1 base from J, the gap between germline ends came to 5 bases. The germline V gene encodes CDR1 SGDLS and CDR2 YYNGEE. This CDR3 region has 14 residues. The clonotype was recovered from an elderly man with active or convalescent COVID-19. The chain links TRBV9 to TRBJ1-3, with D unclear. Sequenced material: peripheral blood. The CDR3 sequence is CASSVETSGNTIYF. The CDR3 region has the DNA TGTGCCAGCAGCGTAGAAACTTCTGGAAACACCATATATTTT.